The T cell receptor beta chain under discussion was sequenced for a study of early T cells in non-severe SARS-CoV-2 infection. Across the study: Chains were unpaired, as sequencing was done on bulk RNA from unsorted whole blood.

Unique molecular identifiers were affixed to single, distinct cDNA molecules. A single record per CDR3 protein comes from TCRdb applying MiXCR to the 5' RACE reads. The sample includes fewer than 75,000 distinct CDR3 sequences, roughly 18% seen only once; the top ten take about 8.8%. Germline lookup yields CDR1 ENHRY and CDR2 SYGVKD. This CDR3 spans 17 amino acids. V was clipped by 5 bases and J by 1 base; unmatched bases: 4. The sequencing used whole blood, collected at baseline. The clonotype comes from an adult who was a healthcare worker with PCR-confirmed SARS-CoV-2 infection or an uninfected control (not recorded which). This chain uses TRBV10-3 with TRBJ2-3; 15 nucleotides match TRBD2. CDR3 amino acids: CAISRTSGGAGTDTQYF. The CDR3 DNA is TGTGCCATCAGTCGGACTAGCGGGGGGGCCGGCACAGATACGCAGTATTTT.